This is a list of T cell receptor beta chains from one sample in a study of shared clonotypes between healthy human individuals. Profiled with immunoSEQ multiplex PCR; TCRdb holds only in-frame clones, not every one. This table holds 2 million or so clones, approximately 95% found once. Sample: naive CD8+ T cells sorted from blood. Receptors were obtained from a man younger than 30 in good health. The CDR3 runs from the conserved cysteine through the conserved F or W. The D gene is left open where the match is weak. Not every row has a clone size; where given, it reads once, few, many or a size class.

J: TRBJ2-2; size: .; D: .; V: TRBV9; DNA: TGTGCCAGCAGCGAGTGGGGGTCGCTCACCGGGGAGCTGTTTTTT; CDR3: CASSEWGSLTGELFF
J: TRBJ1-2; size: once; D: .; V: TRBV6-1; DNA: TGTGCCAGCACCGAAGACAATTATGGCTACACCTTC; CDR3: CASTEDNYGYTF
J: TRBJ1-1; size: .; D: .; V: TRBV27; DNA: TGTGCCAGCAGGTTAGACTCTAGAGGCACTGAAGCTTTCTTT; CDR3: CASRLDSRGTEAFF
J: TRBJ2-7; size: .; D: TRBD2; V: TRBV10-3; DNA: TGTGCCACCGCGGGACTAGCGGTTTGGGGCTACGAGCAGTACTTC; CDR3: CATAGLAVWGYEQYF
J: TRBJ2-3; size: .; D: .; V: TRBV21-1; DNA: TGTGCCAGCCGGACTAGCAAGATAGCAGATACGCAGTATTTT; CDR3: CASRTSKIADTQYF
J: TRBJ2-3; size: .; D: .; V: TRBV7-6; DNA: TGTGCCAGCAGCTTTTTGACAGCCACAGATACGCAGTATTTT; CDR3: CASSFLTATDTQYF
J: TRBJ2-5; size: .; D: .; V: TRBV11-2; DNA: TGTGCCAGCAGCTTAGTTTCCAGGGGAGAGACCCAGTACTTC; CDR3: CASSLVSRGETQYF
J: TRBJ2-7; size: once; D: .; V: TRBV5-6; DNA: TGTGCCAGCAGCTTGTGGGACACCTACGAGCAGTACTTC; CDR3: CASSLWDTYEQYF
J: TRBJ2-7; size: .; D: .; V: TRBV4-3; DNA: TGCGCCAGCAGCCAAGAAGTGCCGGCTACCTACGAGCAGTACTTC; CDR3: CASSQEVPATYEQYF
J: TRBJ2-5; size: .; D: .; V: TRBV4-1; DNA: TGCGCCAGCAGCCAACTAAGCGGGCGCGCGAAAGAGACCCAGTACTTC; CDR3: CASSQLSGRAKETQYF
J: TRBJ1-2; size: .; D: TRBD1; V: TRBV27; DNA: TGTGCCAGCAGTGGACAGGGCGCCCATACGGGCTACACCTTC; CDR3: CASSGQGAHTGYTF
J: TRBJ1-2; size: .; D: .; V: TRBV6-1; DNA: TGTGCCAGCAGTGAACTTGGCTACACCTTC; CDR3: CASSELGYTF
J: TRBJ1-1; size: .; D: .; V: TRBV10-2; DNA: TGCGCCAGCAGTGGAGGGGCAAGGACTGAAGCTTTCTTT; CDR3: CASSGGARTEAFF
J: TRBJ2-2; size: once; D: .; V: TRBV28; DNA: TGTGCCAGCAGTTTAGATACTAGGAACACCGGGGAGCTGTTTTTT; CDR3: CASSLDTRNTGELFF
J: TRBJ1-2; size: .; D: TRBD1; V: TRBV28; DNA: TGTGCCAGCAGGGGGACAGGGAAAGGCTATGGCTACACCTTC; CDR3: CASRGTGKGYGYTF
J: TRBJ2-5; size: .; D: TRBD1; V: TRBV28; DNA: TGTGCCAGCAGTTTGTACAGGGGTGAGGGAGAGACCCAGTACTTC; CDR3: CASSLYRGEGETQYF
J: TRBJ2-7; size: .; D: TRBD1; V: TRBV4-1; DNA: TGCGCCAGCAGCCAAGATGGCAGGGGGCTCTACGAGCAGTACTTC; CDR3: CASSQDGRGLYEQYF
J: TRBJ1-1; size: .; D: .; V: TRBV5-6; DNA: TGTGCCAGCAGCTTGGGAATGGCGGCCAACACTGAAGCTTTCTTT; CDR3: CASSLGMAANTEAFF
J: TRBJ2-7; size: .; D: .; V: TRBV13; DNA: TGTGCCAGCAGCTTAGGTCTGGGGGCGCCAACCGAGCAGTACTTC; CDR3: CASSLGLGAPTEQYF
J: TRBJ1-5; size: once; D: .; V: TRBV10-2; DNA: TGCGCCAGCAGCATGGACAGCCTTGGGCCCCAGCATTTT; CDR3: CASSMDSLGPQHF
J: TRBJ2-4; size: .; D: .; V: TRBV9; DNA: TGTGCCAGCAGCGCTGACTTAGGCGGCATCCCCAAAAACATTCAGTACTTC; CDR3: CASSADLGGIPKNIQYF
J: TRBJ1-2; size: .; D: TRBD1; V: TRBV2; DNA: TGTGCCAGCAGTGATGGCAGGGGGCGGACTGGCTACACCTTC; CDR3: CASSDGRGRTGYTF
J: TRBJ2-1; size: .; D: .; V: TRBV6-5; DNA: TGTGCCAGCAGCTACCCTAGGGGGTCCTACAATGAGCAGTTCTTC; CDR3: CASSYPRGSYNEQFF
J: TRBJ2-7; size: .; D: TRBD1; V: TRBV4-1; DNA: TGCGCCAGCAGCCCCATCCAGGGGGTTCCCTACGAGCAGTACTTC; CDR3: CASSPIQGVPYEQYF
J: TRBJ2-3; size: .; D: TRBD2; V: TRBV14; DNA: TGTGCCAGCAGCCAAATTCACGGGGGGGCGGGAGATACGCAGTATTTT; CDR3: CASSQIHGGAGDTQYF
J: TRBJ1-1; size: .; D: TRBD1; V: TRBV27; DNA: TGTGCCAGCAGTCCACACCAATTGGACAGGGTGGCGTCTGAAGCTTTCTTT; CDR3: CASSPHQLDRVASEAFF
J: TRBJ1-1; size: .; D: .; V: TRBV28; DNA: TGTGCCAGCAGTTTGACGGGCATGAACACTGAAGCTTTCTTT; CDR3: CASSLTGMNTEAFF
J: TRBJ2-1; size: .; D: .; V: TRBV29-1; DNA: TGCAGCGTTGAAGATCGAGTAGGGTTTGAGCAGTTCTTC; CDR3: CSVEDRVGFEQFF
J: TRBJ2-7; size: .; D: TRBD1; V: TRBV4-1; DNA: TGCGCCAGCAGCTCCGACAGGGGCCCCTACGAGCAGTACTTC; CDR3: CASSSDRGPYEQYF